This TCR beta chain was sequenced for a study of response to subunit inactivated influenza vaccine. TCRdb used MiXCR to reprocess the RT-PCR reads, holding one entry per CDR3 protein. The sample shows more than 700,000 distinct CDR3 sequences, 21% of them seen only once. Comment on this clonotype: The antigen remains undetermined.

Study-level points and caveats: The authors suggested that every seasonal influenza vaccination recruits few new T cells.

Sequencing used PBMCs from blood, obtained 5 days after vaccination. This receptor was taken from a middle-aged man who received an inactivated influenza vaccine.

The CDR3 region has the DNA TGTGCCTGGAGTGTAGTTCGTGGCAATGAGCAGTTCTTC. Residues: CAWSVVRGNEQFF. The V call is TRBV30, the J call TRBJ2-1, with no clear D. The CDR3 contains 13 residues. Germline CDR1 is GTSNPN and CDR2 is SVGIG (reference sequence). Trimming pared 0 bases from V and 6 bases from J, leaving 9 bases between.